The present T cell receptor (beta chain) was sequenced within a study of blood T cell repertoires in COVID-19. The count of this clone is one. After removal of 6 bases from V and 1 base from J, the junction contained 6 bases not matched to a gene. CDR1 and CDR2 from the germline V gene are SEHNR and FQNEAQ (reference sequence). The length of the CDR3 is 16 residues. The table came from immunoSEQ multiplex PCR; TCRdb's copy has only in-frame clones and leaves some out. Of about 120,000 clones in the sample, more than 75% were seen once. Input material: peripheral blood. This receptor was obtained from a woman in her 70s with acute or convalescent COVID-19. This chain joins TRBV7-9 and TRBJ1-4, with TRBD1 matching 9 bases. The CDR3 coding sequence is TGTGCCAGCAGTCCGGGACAGGGAGTAACTAATGAAAAACTGTTTTTT. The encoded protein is CASSPGQGVTNEKLFF.